The clone carrying this T cell receptor (beta chain) was found many times. The CDR3 is 13 residues long. With V trimmed by 4 bases and J by 2 bases, 1 base remained unmatched. CDR1 is MNHEY, CDR2 SMNVEV, per germline (reference sequence). Hyperthyroidism in the patients, aged 18 to 65, was newly diagnosed and under 2 months in duration. Amplified regions were TCR beta CDR3 sequences from RNA transcripts. Carried out on the TCR CDR3, a first-round RT-PCR used the HTBI primer set. TCRdb independently ran MiXCR on the multiplex PCR reads; one entry per CDR3 protein. This sample yields 300,000 to 350,000 distinct CDR3 sequences, of which 15% to 20% are seen a single time; around 47% belongs to the top ten. This specimen comes from a study of T cells in Graves' hyperthyroidism and ophthalmopathy.

This clonotype was sampled from a woman aged 45-60 years with Graves' hyperthyroidism. Sequencing input: blood. V gene TRBV27 combines with J gene TRBJ2-7, with 8 bases aligning to TRBD1. The CDR3 spells CASSWGQAYEQYF. The DNA for the CDR3 is TGTGCCAGCAGTTGGGGACAGGCCTACGAGCAGTACTTC.